These 6 T cell receptor beta chains were sequenced from one sample in a study of beta chain features in type 1 diabetes. These receptors have no known antigen. Investigators reverse transcribed all isolated RNA, so they sequenced expressed TCRB transcripts. TCRdb keeps only in-frame clones here, not all; method: immunoSEQ multiplex PCR. The repertoire holds tens of thousands of clones, with around 69% as singletons. Study results and caveats: Type 1 diabetes patients showed a moderate but significant shortening of TCRB CDR3s in all four CD4+ subsets.

Source material: Tregs from blood. All receptors come from a man in his late teens or twenties with type 1 diabetes.

The CDR3 loop is CASCPTGSYNEQFF. The CDR3 coding sequence is TGTGCCAGCTGCCCGACCGGGAGCTACAATGAGCAGTTCTTC. The chain employs TRBV6-1 and TRBJ2-1; possible D gene TRBD2, 6 bases. The CDR3 runs to 14 residues. CDR1 and CDR2 from the germline V gene are MNHNS and SASEGT. Trimming removed 8 bases at V and 3 bases at J, with 14 bases between.

The genes are TRBV7-2 and TRBJ2-3, with 12 bases fitting TRBD2. The germline V gene has CDR1 SGHTA and CDR2 FQGNSA. Trimming at V came to 7 bases and at J to 2 bases, leaving 7 bases not matched to a gene. The CDR3 spans 16 residues. The DNA for the CDR3 is TGTGCCAGCAACCTACTAGCGGGGGGAAACACAGATACGCAGTATTTT. This codes for CASNLLAGGNTDTQYF.

The chain combines TRBV29-1 with TRBJ2-3; TRBD2 aligns across 15 bases. This CDR3 is 16 amino acids long. J was trimmed by 1 base and V by 6 bases; bases with no gene match: 5. CDR1 and CDR2 from the germline V gene are SQVTM and ANQGSEA. In nucleotides, the CDR3 is TGCAGCGTCGGGACTAGCGGGAGGCCCGGCACAGATACGCAGTATTTT. Translated: CSVGTSGRPGTDTQYF.

This chain links TRBV11-2 with TRBJ2-1; the match to TRBD2 covers 7 bases. The V gene's germline CDR1 is SGHAT and CDR2 FQNNGV. Losses at the gene ends were 3 bases for V and 0 bases for J; bases not matched to a gene: 2. CDR3 size: 15 residues. The CDR3 reads CASSFSGDSYNEQFF. In nucleotides, the CDR3 is TGTGCCAGCAGCTTCAGCGGGGACTCCTACAATGAGCAGTTCTTC. Variable domain in full (rest from reference TRBV11-2 and TRBJ2-1): EAGVAQSPRYKIIEKRQSVAFWCNPISGHATLYWYQQILGQGPKLLIQFQNNGVVDDSQLPKDRFSAERLKGVDSTLKIQPAKLEDSAVYLCASSFSGDSYNEQFFGPGTRLTVL.

V usage is TRBV18 and J usage is TRBJ2-7; perhaps TRBD1 as D (5 bases). Germline assignment: CDR1 KGHSH and CDR2 LQKENI. Trimming stripped 3 bases from V and 0 bases from J, with 9 bases between. This CDR3 is 14 amino acids long. CDR3 coding DNA: TGTGCCAGCTCACCTGTGGACAACTCCTACGAGCAGTACTTC. Residues: CASSPVDNSYEQYF.

The gene calls are TRBV28 and TRBJ2-7; unclear D gene. The V gene's germline CDR1 is MDHEN and CDR2 SYDVKM. The CDR3 has 14 amino acids. V shed 3 bases and J shed 5 bases, with 14 bases lying between them. CDR3 bases: TGTGCCAGCAGTTTGTTCCGACTCGAACACGAGCAGTACTTC. Amino acid sequence: CASSLFRLEHEQYF.